This TCR beta chain was profiled in a study of T cell changes during pregnancy in multiple sclerosis. Assay: immunoSEQ multiplex PCR; the TCRdb copy retains only in-frame clones and omits some. Among fewer than 150,000 clones, around 95% were seen once, and the ten largest hold roughly 0.44%. Germline V gene lookup returns CDR1 SGHDN and CDR2 FVKESK. The CDR3 spans 13 residues. Trimming removed 1 base from V and 4 bases from J, with 7 bases in between. The receptor was isolated from a female donor with multiple sclerosis, enrolled in a pregnancy study. Sequenced here: peripheral blood, sampled after pregnancy. The chain employs TRBV14 and TRBJ1-2; D perhaps matches TRBD1 (6 bases). CDR3 coding DNA: TGTGCCAGCAGCCAAGCAGGGGCCTATGGCTACACCTTC. Amino acid sequence: CASSQAGAYGYTF.